This T cell receptor beta chain came from a study of Ad26.COV2.S vaccination and SARS-CoV-2 variants. Treatment of the sample: 19 received Ad26.COV2.S at low or high dose, single or two shots; 5 received placebo; per-sample allocation not given. Collection of samples fell on day 63 after the first vaccine or placebo injection. The CDR3 is made up of 15 amino acids. Per the germline V gene, CDR1 is SGHDT and CDR2 is YYEEEE. V was clipped by 3 bases and J by 5 bases, with 14 bases between them. This clone was seen repeatedly, ten times or more. The table came from immunoSEQ multiplex PCR; TCRdb's copy has only in-frame clones and leaves some out. The sample lists around 450,000 clones; less than 95% were seen once.

This clonotype was sampled from a person between 18 and 65 years old who received the Ad26.COV2.S COVID-19 vaccine or a placebo. This specimen was peripheral blood, taken in a trial of Ad26.COV2.S vaccine versus placebo. The chain links TRBV5-6 to TRBJ1-4; D perhaps matches TRBD1 (6 bases). This chain's CDR3 is CASSSTRTANEKLFF. Here the CDR3 DNA reads TGTGCCAGCAGCTCCACGCGGACAGCGAATGAAAAACTGTTTTTT.